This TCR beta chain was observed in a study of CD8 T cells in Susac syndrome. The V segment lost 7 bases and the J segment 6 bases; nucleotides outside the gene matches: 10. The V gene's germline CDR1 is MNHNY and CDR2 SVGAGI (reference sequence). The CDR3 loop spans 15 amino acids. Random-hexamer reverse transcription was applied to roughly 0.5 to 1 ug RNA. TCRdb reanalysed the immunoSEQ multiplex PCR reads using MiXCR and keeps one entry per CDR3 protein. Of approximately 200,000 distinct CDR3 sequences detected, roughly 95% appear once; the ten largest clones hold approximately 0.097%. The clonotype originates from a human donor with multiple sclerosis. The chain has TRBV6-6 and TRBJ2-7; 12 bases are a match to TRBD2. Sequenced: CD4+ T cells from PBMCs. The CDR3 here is CASKAALAGGSEQYF. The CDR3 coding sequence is TGTGCCAGCAAAGCGGCCCTAGCGGGAGGGTCCGAGCAGTACTTC.